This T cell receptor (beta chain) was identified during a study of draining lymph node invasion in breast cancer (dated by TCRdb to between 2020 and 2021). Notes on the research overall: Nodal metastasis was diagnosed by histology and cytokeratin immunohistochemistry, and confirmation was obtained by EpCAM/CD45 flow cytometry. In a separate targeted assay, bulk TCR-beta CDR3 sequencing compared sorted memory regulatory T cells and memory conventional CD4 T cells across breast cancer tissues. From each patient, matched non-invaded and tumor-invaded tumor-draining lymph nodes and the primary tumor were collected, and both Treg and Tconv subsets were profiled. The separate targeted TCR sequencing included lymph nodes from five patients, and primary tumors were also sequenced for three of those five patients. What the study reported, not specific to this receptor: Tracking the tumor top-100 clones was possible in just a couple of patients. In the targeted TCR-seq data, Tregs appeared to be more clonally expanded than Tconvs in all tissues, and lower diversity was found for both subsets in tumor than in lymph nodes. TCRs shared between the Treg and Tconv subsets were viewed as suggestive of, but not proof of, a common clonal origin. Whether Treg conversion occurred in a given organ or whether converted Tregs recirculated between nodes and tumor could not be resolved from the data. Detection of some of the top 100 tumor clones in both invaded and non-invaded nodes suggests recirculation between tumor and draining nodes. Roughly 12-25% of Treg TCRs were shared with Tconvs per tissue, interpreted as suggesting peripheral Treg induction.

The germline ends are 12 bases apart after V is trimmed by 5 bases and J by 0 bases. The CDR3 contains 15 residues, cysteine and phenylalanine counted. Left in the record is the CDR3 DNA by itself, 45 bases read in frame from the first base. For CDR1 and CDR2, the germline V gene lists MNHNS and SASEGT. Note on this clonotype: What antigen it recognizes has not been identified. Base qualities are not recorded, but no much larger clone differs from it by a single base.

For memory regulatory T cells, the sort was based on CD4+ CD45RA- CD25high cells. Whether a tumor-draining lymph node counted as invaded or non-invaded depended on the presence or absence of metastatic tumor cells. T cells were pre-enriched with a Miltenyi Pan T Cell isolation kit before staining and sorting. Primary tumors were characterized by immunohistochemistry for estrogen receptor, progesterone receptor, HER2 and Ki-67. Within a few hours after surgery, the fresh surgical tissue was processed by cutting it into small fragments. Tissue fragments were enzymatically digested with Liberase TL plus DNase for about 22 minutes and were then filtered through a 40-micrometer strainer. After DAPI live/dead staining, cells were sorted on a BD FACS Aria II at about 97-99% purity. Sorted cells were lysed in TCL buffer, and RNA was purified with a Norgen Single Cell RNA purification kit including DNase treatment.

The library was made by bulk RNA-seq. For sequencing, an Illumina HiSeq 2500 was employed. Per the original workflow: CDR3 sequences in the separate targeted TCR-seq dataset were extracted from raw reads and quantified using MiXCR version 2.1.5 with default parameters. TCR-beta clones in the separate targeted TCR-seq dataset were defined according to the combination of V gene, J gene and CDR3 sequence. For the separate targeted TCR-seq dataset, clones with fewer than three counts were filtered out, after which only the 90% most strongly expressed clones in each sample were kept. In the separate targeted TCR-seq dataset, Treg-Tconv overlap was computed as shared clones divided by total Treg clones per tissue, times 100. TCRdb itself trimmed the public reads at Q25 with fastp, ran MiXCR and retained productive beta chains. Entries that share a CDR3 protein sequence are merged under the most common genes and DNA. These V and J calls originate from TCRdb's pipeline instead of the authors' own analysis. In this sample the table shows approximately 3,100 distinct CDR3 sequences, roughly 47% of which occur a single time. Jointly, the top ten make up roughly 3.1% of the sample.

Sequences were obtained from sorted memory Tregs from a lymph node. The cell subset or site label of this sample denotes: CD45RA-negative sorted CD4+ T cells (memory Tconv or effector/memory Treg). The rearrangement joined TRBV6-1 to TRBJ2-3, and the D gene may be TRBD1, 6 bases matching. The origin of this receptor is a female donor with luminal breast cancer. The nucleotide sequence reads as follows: TGTGCCAGCAGTATCGGGACACCAAGCACAGATACGCAGTATTTT. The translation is CASSIGTPSTDTQYF.